The clone carrying this T cell receptor beta chain was seen only a few times. Antigen: not known. The PCR contained 60 Vbeta and 13 Jbeta primers. Profiling relied on immunoSEQ multiplex PCR, and the TCRdb table lists in-frame clones only, not all of them. The data contain 100,000 to 150,000 clones, 15% to 20% of them seen just once; the ten biggest clones take up approximately 2.6%. The sample is drawn from a study of cytomegalovirus exposure and HLA in healthy donors. Study-wide results and caveats: Analysis was performed later, and it showed HLA-associated TCR beta chains to be more clonally expanded than equally common others. Segments of the TCR beta V type were, in most cases, productive about 87% or about 30% of the time in an earlier analysis.

Germline V gene sequence: CDR1 SGDLS, CDR2 YYNGEE. V lost 4 bases, J lost 4 bases, and 12 bases stayed unmatched. The CDR3 spans 16 residues. The chain links TRBV9 to TRBJ2-5; 8 positions match TRBD2. The receptor was derived from a female donor in good health and CMV-seropositive. The sequenced material came from PBMCs. The CDR3 nucleotides read TGTGCCAGCAGCCAGGGAAGCGGGGGAATGGGAGAGACCCAGTACTTC. It is translated as CASSQGSGGMGETQYF.